These T cell receptor beta chains were read from a single sample in a study of blood T cell repertoires in COVID-19. Clones were read by immunoSEQ multiplex PCR, and TCRdb kept only the in-frame ones, dropping some. Of about 84,000 clones listed, approximately 83% are singletons. The source material was peripheral blood. The receptors were sampled from a woman aged 80 or over with acute or convalescent COVID-19. Each CDR3 is given with its conserved first and last residue. A D gene is named only where the DNA matches it firmly. Part of the rows lack a size; the others show once, few, many or a class for expanded clones.

clone_size: NA
d_call: TRBD1
v_call: TRBV6-5
j_call: TRBJ2-1
cdr3_aa: CASSYRGPSGNEQFF
cdr3_nt: TGTGCCAGCAGTTACAGGGGGCCTTCCGGCAATGAGCAGTTCTTC

clone_size: NA
d_call: TRBD2
v_call: TRBV7-2
j_call: TRBJ2-1
cdr3_aa: CASSPQPGLAPGGEQFF
cdr3_nt: TGTGCCAGCAGCCCACAACCGGGACTAGCGCCCGGGGGCGAGCAGTTCTTC

clone_size: NA
d_call: TRBD1
v_call: TRBV6-1
j_call: TRBJ1-2
cdr3_aa: CASSEAHRTGRVGGYTF
cdr3_nt: TGTGCCAGCAGTGAAGCTCATCGGACAGGGAGGGTGGGTGGCTACACCTTC

clone_size: NA
d_call: NA
v_call: TRBV21-1
j_call: TRBJ2-2
cdr3_aa: CASIRGKGRVGELFF
cdr3_nt: TGTGCCAGCATTCGGGGTAAAGGAAGGGTCGGGGAGCTGTTTTTT

clone_size: few
d_call: NA
v_call: TRBV7-9
j_call: TRBJ2-7
cdr3_aa: CASSWGQAYEQYF
cdr3_nt: TGTGCCAGCAGCTGGGGGCAGGCCTACGAGCAGTACTTC

clone_size: NA
d_call: NA
v_call: TRBV27
j_call: TRBJ1-5
cdr3_aa: CASSARGDGNQPQHF
cdr3_nt: TGTGCCAGCTCCGCCAGGGGTGACGGCAATCAGCCCCAGCATTTT

clone_size: NA
d_call: TRBD1
v_call: TRBV18
j_call: TRBJ2-5
cdr3_aa: CASSLDRVETQYF
cdr3_nt: TGTGCCAGCTCACTTGACAGGGTTGAGACCCAGTACTTC

clone_size: NA
d_call: NA
v_call: TRBV18
j_call: TRBJ2-7
cdr3_aa: CASSPNRPDSYEQYF
cdr3_nt: TGTGCCAGCTCACCCAACAGGCCGGACTCCTACGAGCAGTACTTC

clone_size: once
d_call: NA
v_call: TRBV29-1
j_call: TRBJ2-7
cdr3_aa: CSVEDGQGRAYEQYF
cdr3_nt: TGCAGCGTTGAAGATGGGCAGGGGAGGGCCTACGAGCAGTACTTC

clone_size: NA
d_call: NA
v_call: TRBV5-4
j_call: TRBJ2-7
cdr3_aa: CASSLVSGEQYF
cdr3_nt: TGTGCCAGCAGCTTGGTCTCAGGCGAGCAGTACTTC

clone_size: few
d_call: NA
v_call: TRBV27
j_call: TRBJ2-5
cdr3_aa: CASRAVTAGTQYF
cdr3_nt: TGTGCCAGCAGAGCCGTAACCGCCGGGACCCAGTACTTC

clone_size: NA
d_call: NA
v_call: TRBV4-2
j_call: TRBJ1-5
cdr3_aa: CASSQGQVTQPQHF
cdr3_nt: TGTGCCAGCAGCCAAGGCCAGGTGACTCAGCCCCAGCATTTT

clone_size: NA
d_call: TRBD1
v_call: TRBV28
j_call: TRBJ2-7
cdr3_aa: CASSTPSGQTYEQYF
cdr3_nt: TGTGCCAGCAGTACCCCATCGGGACAGACCTACGAGCAGTACTTC

clone_size: once
d_call: TRBD2
v_call: TRBV25-1
j_call: TRBJ2-1
cdr3_aa: CASSEFGLAGESYNEQFF
cdr3_nt: TGTGCCAGCAGTGAATTCGGACTAGCGGGAGAATCCTACAATGAGCAGTTCTTC

clone_size: NA
d_call: NA
v_call: TRBV19
j_call: TRBJ1-2
cdr3_aa: CASSRVNYGYTF
cdr3_nt: TGTGCCAGCAGCCGGGTAAACTATGGCTACACCTTC

clone_size: once
d_call: NA
v_call: TRBV5-1
j_call: TRBJ2-3
cdr3_aa: CASSSLASDTQYF
cdr3_nt: TGCGCCAGCAGCTCACTAGCCTCAGATACGCAGTATTTT

clone_size: NA
d_call: TRBD2
v_call: TRBV30
j_call: TRBJ2-3
cdr3_aa: CAWSVSGGNTQYF
cdr3_nt: TGTGCCTGGAGTGTTTCGGGGGGAAATACGCAGTATTTT

clone_size: NA
d_call: TRBD2
v_call: TRBV28
j_call: TRBJ2-1
cdr3_aa: CASSFSWTSGLSSYNEQFF
cdr3_nt: TGTGCCAGCAGTTTTTCCTGGACTAGCGGGTTAAGCTCCTACAATGAGCAGTTCTTC

clone_size: few
d_call: NA
v_call: TRBV6-6
j_call: TRBJ2-7
cdr3_aa: CASSYGQNSYEQYF
cdr3_nt: TGTGCCAGCAGTTACGGTCAGAACTCCTACGAGCAGTACTTC

clone_size: NA
d_call: NA
v_call: TRBV20-1
j_call: TRBJ2-5
cdr3_aa: CSRTNQETQYF
cdr3_nt: TGCAGTAGGACTAACCAAGAGACCCAGTACTTC

clone_size: few
d_call: TRBD2
v_call: TRBV5-4
j_call: TRBJ2-5
cdr3_aa: CASTPRGGVETQYF
cdr3_nt: TGTGCCAGCACCCCCCGGGGGGGGGTGGAGACCCAGTACTTC

clone_size: NA
d_call: TRBD2
v_call: TRBV14
j_call: TRBJ2-1
cdr3_aa: CASSQGSGIGLAGGFEQFF
cdr3_nt: TGTGCCAGCAGCCAAGGATCGGGGATCGGACTAGCGGGAGGGTTTGAGCAGTTCTTC

clone_size: once
d_call: TRBD2
v_call: TRBV18
j_call: TRBJ2-3
cdr3_aa: CASSPTSGRTDTQYF
cdr3_nt: TGTGCCAGCTCACCTACTAGCGGGAGAACAGATACGCAGTATTTT

clone_size: NA
d_call: TRBD1
v_call: TRBV30
j_call: TRBJ2-7
cdr3_aa: CAWRITGAEQYF
cdr3_nt: TGTGCCTGGAGAATTACAGGGGCCGAGCAGTACTTC

clone_size: NA
d_call: TRBD1
v_call: TRBV7-9
j_call: TRBJ2-7
cdr3_aa: CASSFAGTAREQYF
cdr3_nt: TGTGCCAGCAGCTTCGCCGGGACAGCCCGCGAGCAGTACTTC

clone_size: NA
d_call: TRBD2
v_call: TRBV27
j_call: TRBJ2-3
cdr3_aa: CASKLASTDTQYF
cdr3_nt: TGTGCCAGCAAACTAGCGAGCACAGATACGCAGTATTTT

clone_size: NA
d_call: NA
v_call: TRBV19
j_call: TRBJ1-5
cdr3_aa: CASSIAPGGGNQPQHF
cdr3_nt: TGTGCCAGTAGTATAGCCCCGGGGGGAGGCAATCAGCCCCAGCATTTT

clone_size: NA
d_call: TRBD1
v_call: TRBV5-1
j_call: TRBJ2-1
cdr3_aa: CASSPGQTSFSYNEQFF
cdr3_nt: TGCGCCAGCAGCCCGGGACAGACCAGCTTCTCCTACAATGAGCAGTTCTTC

clone_size: NA
d_call: NA
v_call: TRBV18
j_call: TRBJ2-3
cdr3_aa: CASSPVGGEPKDTQYF
cdr3_nt: TGTGCCAGCTCACCCGTCGGGGGAGAACCGAAGGATACGCAGTATTTT

clone_size: NA
d_call: TRBD2
v_call: TRBV7-3
j_call: TRBJ2-1
cdr3_aa: CASSPTLAGASVFF
cdr3_nt: TGTGCCAGCAGCCCGACCCTAGCGGGAGCAAGTGTGTTCTTC

clone_size: NA
d_call: NA
v_call: TRBV5-1
j_call: TRBJ2-3
cdr3_aa: CASSSGGVADTQYF
cdr3_nt: TGCGCCAGCAGCTCAGGAGGAGTGGCAGATACGCAGTATTTT

clone_size: NA
d_call: TRBD1
v_call: TRBV6-6
j_call: TRBJ1-2
cdr3_aa: CASSYSTGGNYGYTF
cdr3_nt: TGTGCCAGCAGTTACTCGACAGGGGGTAACTATGGCTACACCTTC

clone_size: NA
d_call: NA
v_call: TRBV4-3
j_call: TRBJ2-5
cdr3_aa: CASSQEVAREETQYF
cdr3_nt: TGCGCCAGCAGCCAAGAGGTGGCACGGGAGGAGACCCAGTACTTC

clone_size: NA
d_call: NA
v_call: TRBV20-1
j_call: TRBJ1-4
cdr3_aa: CSVHPNEKLFF
cdr3_nt: TGCAGTGTACACCCTAATGAAAAACTGTTTTTT

clone_size: NA
d_call: TRBD1
v_call: TRBV4-3
j_call: TRBJ1-2
cdr3_aa: CASSQAGQGLLNYGYTF
cdr3_nt: TGCGCCAGCAGCCAAGCGGGACAGGGCCTACTCAACTATGGCTACACCTTC

clone_size: NA
d_call: NA
v_call: TRBV24-1
j_call: TRBJ2-5
cdr3_aa: CATSDSRGAGETQYF
cdr3_nt: TGTGCCACCAGTGATTCTCGGGGGGCGGGGGAGACCCAGTACTTC

clone_size: NA
d_call: TRBD2
v_call: TRBV5-1
j_call: TRBJ2-1
cdr3_aa: CASKTSGSYNEQFF
cdr3_nt: TGCGCCAGCAAGACTAGCGGCTCCTACAATGAGCAGTTCTTC

clone_size: NA
d_call: TRBD1
v_call: TRBV18
j_call: TRBJ2-7
cdr3_aa: CASSLQGADYEQYF
cdr3_nt: TGTGCCAGCTCACTACAGGGGGCCGACTACGAGCAGTACTTC

clone_size: NA
d_call: NA
v_call: TRBV2
j_call: TRBJ1-3
cdr3_aa: CASSTGTGNTIYF
cdr3_nt: TGTGCCAGCAGCACAGGGACTGGAAACACCATATATTTT

clone_size: NA
d_call: NA
v_call: TRBV28
j_call: TRBJ2-7
cdr3_aa: CASSPMTSRSYEQYF
cdr3_nt: TGTGCCAGCAGTCCCATGACTAGTAGGTCCTACGAGCAGTACTTC

clone_size: NA
d_call: TRBD1
v_call: TRBV25-1
j_call: TRBJ2-3
cdr3_aa: CASSTGGARVDTQYF
cdr3_nt: TGTGCCAGCAGTACAGGGGGCGCGAGGGTAGATACGCAGTATTTT

clone_size: NA
d_call: NA
v_call: TRBV7-2
j_call: TRBJ2-2
cdr3_aa: CASSSRLAEGTGELFF
cdr3_nt: TGTGCCAGCAGCTCCCGGTTGGCGGAAGGCACCGGGGAGCTGTTTTTT

clone_size: NA
d_call: TRBD2
v_call: TRBV4-1
j_call: TRBJ2-2
cdr3_aa: CASSQRTSRTGELFF
cdr3_nt: TGCGCCAGCAGCCAACGGACTAGCCGGACCGGGGAGCTGTTTTTT

clone_size: NA
d_call: NA
v_call: TRBV19
j_call: TRBJ1-5
cdr3_aa: CASSISGTRNQPQHF
cdr3_nt: TGTGCCAGTAGTATTTCTGGGACAAGGAATCAGCCCCAGCATTTT

clone_size: NA
d_call: TRBD1
v_call: TRBV3-1/TRBV3-2
j_call: TRBJ2-7
cdr3_aa: CASSQDPGQVFEQYF
cdr3_nt: TGTGCCAGCAGCCAGGATCCGGGACAGGTATTCGAGCAGTACTTC

clone_size: NA
d_call: TRBD1
v_call: TRBV6-5
j_call: TRBJ1-2
cdr3_aa: CASSYTEGAGYTF
cdr3_nt: TGTGCCAGCAGTTACACCGAGGGGGCTGGCTACACCTTC